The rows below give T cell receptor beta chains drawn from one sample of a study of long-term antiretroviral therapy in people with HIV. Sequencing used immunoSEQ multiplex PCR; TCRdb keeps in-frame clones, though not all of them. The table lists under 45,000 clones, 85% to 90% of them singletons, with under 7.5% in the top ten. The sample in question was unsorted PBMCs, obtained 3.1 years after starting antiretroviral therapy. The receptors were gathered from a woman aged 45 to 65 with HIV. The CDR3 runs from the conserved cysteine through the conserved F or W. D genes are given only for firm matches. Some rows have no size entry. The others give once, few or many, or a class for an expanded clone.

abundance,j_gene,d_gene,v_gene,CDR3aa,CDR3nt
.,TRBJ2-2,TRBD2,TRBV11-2,CASSSFGGGTGELFF,TGTGCCAGCAGCTCCTTCGGCGGGGGCACCGGGGAGCTGTTTTTT
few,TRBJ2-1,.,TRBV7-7,CASSSQEYNEQFF,TGTGCTAGCAGCTCCCAGGAGTACAATGAGCAGTTCTTC
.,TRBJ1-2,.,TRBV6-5,CASSSGPLYGYTF,TGTGCCAGCAGTTCGGGACCCCTCTATGGCTACACCTTC
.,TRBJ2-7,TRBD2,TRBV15,CATKTSGETYEQYF,TGTGCCACCAAAACTAGCGGGGAAACCTACGAGCAGTACTTC
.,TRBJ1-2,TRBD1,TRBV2,CASSQQGGDYGYTF,TGTGCCAGCAGTCAACAGGGGGGCGACTATGGCTACACCTTC
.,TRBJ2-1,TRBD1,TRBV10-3,CAISERDRVNNEQFF,TGTGCCATCAGTGAGAGGGACAGGGTGAACAATGAGCAGTTCTTC
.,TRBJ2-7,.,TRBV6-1,CASSETNSGYEQYF,TGTGCCAGCAGTGAAACGAACAGTGGCTACGAGCAGTACTTC
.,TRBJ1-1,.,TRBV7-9,CASSLVSEAFF,TGTGCCAGCAGCTTAGTGAGTGAAGCTTTCTTT
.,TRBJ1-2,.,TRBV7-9,CASSLDTPNYGYTF,TGTGCCAGCAGCTTAGACACCCCTAACTATGGCTACACCTTC
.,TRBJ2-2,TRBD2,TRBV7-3,CASSRTSGADTGELFF,TGTGCCAGCAGCCGGACTAGCGGGGCGGACACCGGGGAGCTGTTTTTT
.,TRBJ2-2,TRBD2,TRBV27,CASSILAGGRAGGELFF,TGTGCCAGCAGCATACTAGCGGGGGGTCGAGCGGGCGGGGAGCTGTTTTTT
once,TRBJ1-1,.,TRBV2,CASSDQGYTEAFF,TGTGCCAGCAGTGATCAGGGTTACACTGAAGCTTTCTTT
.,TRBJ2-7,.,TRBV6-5,CASSYSGGESYEQYF,TGTGCCAGCAGTTACTCGGGGGGTGAGTCCTACGAGCAGTACTTC
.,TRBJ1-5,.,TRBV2,CASSERGLNQPQHF,TGTGCCAGCAGTGAAAGGGGACTTAATCAGCCCCAGCATTTT
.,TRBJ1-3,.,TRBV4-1,CASSQYDRRSGNTIYF,TGCGCCAGCAGCCAGTACGACAGGCGTTCTGGAAACACCATATATTTT
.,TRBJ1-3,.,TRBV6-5,CASSSGFNTIYF,TGTGCCAGCAGTTCGGGTTTCAACACCATATATTTT
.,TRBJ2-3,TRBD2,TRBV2,CASKGVGTSGAKDTQYF,TGTGCCAGCAAGGGGGTAGGAACTAGCGGGGCGAAAGATACGCAGTATTTT
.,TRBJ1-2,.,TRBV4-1,CASSQEGSTGRAKYGYTF,TGCGCCAGCAGCCAAGAAGGGTCCACAGGGAGAGCTAAATATGGCTACACCTTC
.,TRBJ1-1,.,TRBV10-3,CAISGGPEAFF,TGTGCCATCTCGGGTGGGCCTGAAGCTTTCTTT
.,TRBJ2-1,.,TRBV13,CASSPPGLSEQFF,TGTGCCAGCAGCCCGCCCGGGTTATCTGAGCAGTTCTTC
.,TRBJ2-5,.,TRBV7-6,CASSLARQTQYF,TGTGCCAGCAGCTTAGCGCGGCAGACCCAGTACTTC